These 24 T cell receptor beta chains share one sample of origin, sequenced in a study of T cells in Graves' hyperthyroidism and ophthalmopathy. RNA transcripts were the template for amplifying TCR beta CDR3 regions. In the first-round RT-PCR of the TCR CDR3, the HTBI primer set was used. TCRdb independently ran MiXCR on the multiplex PCR reads; one entry per CDR3 protein. The sample lists about 530,000 distinct CDR3 sequences; roughly 18% were seen once. The sample taken for sequencing was blood. These receptors originate from a woman aged 18-30 years with Graves' ophthalmopathy.

This clonotype turned up a few times. V and J are TRBV5-1 and TRBJ1-6; 10 nucleotides align to TRBD1. J was trimmed by 1 base and V by 4 bases; bases with no gene match: 5. This CDR3 is built from 17 residues. CDR1 and CDR2 from the germline V gene are SGHRS and YFSETQ. This CDR3 is CASSPGTGESYNSPLHF. Written as DNA, the CDR3 is TGCGCCAGCAGCCCTGGGACAGGGGAGTCCTATAATTCACCCCTCCACTTT.

This clonotype was seen ten or more times. V and J are TRBV6-2 or TRBV6-3 and TRBJ2-7, with D hard to call. Germline values: CDR1 MNHEY, CDR2 SVGEGT. With 8 bases removed from V and 7 bases from J, the gap between germline ends came to 15 bases. There are 12 residues in the CDR3. The CDR3 region has the DNA TGTGCCAGCCACACCGCTCTTGGTGAGCAGTACTTC. Translation gives CASHTALGEQYF.

The chain recombines TRBV19 with TRBJ2-2; D call uncertain. V was clipped by 0 bases and J by 8 bases, with 7 bases between them. Germline V gene data show CDR1 as LNHDA and CDR2 as SQIVND (reference sequence). This CDR3 region has 13 residues. CDR3: CASSIEEVGELFF. Written as DNA, the CDR3 is TGTGCCAGTAGTATAGAAGAGGTTGGGGAGCTGTTTTTT.

This clonotype has ten or more counts. CDR3 protein: CASCFAANNEQFF. The CDR3 region has the DNA TGTGCCAGCTGCTTCGCCGCAAACAATGAGCAGTTCTTC. This chain joins TRBV6-1 and TRBJ2-1; the D is unclear. Germline CDR1 and CDR2: MNHNS and SASEGT. This CDR3 is 13 amino acids long. The germline V and J ends were trimmed by 8 bases and 5 bases, with 13 bases remaining between them.

This clonotype occurred a few times. This chain connects TRBV2 to TRBJ1-1; TRBD1 matches at 11 bases. Trimming took 6 bases from V and 1 from J; bases not matched to a gene: 4. Germline assignment: CDR1 SNHLY and CDR2 FYNNEI. This CDR3 has 15 residues. The CDR3 sequence: CASRWDRGTNTEAFF. The CDR3 nucleotides read TGTGCCAGCAGGTGGGACAGGGGGACGAACACTGAAGCTTTCTTT.

In its sample, this clonotype was seen many times. The rearrangement joins TRBV6-1 to TRBJ2-7, with D possibly matching TRBD1 (6 bases). The CDR3 length is 14 residues. Between the trimmed V and J ends, which lost 2 bases and 7 bases, there was a span of 15 bases. CDR1 is MNHNS and CDR2 is SASEGT in the germline V gene. CDR3 DNA: TGTGCCAGCAGTGAAATAGGGGGATCGAGGGAGCAGTACTTC. This translates into CASSEIGGSREQYF.

This clonotype was counted many times. V usage is TRBV7-3 and J usage is TRBJ2-1; D perhaps matches TRBD1 (5 bases). Germline values: CDR1 SGHTA, CDR2 FQGTGA. This CDR3 region has 13 residues. The germline V and J ends were trimmed by 10 bases and 9 bases, with 19 bases remaining between them. Written as DNA, the CDR3 is TGTGCCACTGGGGCTGGGCCCTCGGGTGAGCAGTTCTTC. This codes for CATGAGPSGEQFF.

This clonotype has at least ten counts. The rearrangement uses TRBV5-1 and TRBJ1-1, with D unclear. V lost 0 bases and J lost 4, with 13 bases in between. The V gene's germline CDR1 is SGHRS and CDR2 YFSETQ. This CDR3 region has 15 residues. The CDR3 reads CASSLGEGLVTEAFF. The CDR3, as DNA: TGCGCCAGCAGCTTGGGTGAGGGTTTGGTCACTGAAGCTTTCTTT.

The table lists this clonotype with many counts. This rearrangement joins TRBV6-6 to TRBJ1-1; perhaps TRBD1 as D (5 bases). This CDR3 comprises 12 residues. Per the germline V gene, CDR1 is MNHNY and CDR2 is SVGAGI (reference sequence). Trimming stripped 2 bases from V and 9 bases from J, with 10 bases between. The CDR3 coding sequence is TGTGCCAGCAGTTACCCGACGGGACAAGCTTTCTTT. Its protein is CASSYPTGQAFF.

Many counts were recorded for this clonotype. The chain carries TRBV7-2 and TRBJ2-1, with D hard to call. Germline V CDR1 and CDR2: SGHTA, FQGNSA. The CDR3 length is 16 residues. Deletions cut 0 bases from V and 0 bases from J, with 9 bases between. CDR3 sequence (DNA): TGTGCCAGCAGCTTAGCGGGAAGAAGCTCCTACAATGAGCAGTTCTTC. The encoded protein is CASSLAGRSSYNEQFF.

At least ten counts were recorded for this clonotype. The V gene is TRBV11-2, the J gene TRBJ1-6; no clear D gene. The CDR3 totals 12 residues. Germline values: CDR1 SGHAT, CDR2 FQNNGV. The V end lost 3 bases, the J end lost 8 bases, and 5 bases lay between the germline ends. DNA for the CDR3: TGTGCCAGCAGCTTGGACGATTCACCCCTCCACTTT. Translated: CASSLDDSPLHF.

Notes on this clonotype: No conserved phenylalanine or tryptophan ends this CDR3, so it is likely a read error. The rearrangement links TRBV14 to TRBJ2-7; maybe TRBD2 (6 bases). Germline loops: CDR1 SGHDN, CDR2 FVKESK. The CDR3 totals 16 residues. V lost 0 bases to trimming and J lost 1 base, with 13 bases between them. CDR3 amino acids: CASSQDQSGLSYEQYL. The CDR3 DNA reads as TGTGCCAGCAGCCAAGATCAAAGCGGGCTGTCCTACGAGCAGTACCTC.

This clonotype was seen repeatedly, ten times or more. V gene TRBV27 combines with J gene TRBJ2-3, with D perhaps matching TRBD1 or TRBD2 (5 bases each). Per the germline V gene, CDR1 is MNHEY and CDR2 is SMNVEV (reference sequence). The CDR3 has 14 residues. V was shortened by 10 bases and J by 3 bases, with 17 bases between the two germline ends. CDR3 loop: CANDGTRYTDTQYF. In DNA, the CDR3 is TGTGCCAACGATGGGACGCGATATACAGATACGCAGTATTTT.

V and J are TRBV4-1 and TRBJ2-7; no definite D call. Germline CDR1 is MGHRA and CDR2 is YSYEKL. The V and J ends lost 4 bases and 2 bases respectively, with 12 bases between them. This CDR3 has 14 amino acids. The CDR3 sequence is CASSPSGLAYEQYF. CDR3 DNA sequence: TGCGCCAGCAGCCCCTCCGGCCTTGCCTACGAGCAGTACTTC.

This clonotype was picked up many times. This rearrangement joins TRBV28 to TRBJ2-7; possible D gene TRBD1, 6 bases. CDR1 MDHEN and CDR2 SYDVKM come from the germline V gene. This CDR3 has 14 residues. V was clipped by 6 bases and J by 1 base, with 13 bases between them. CDR3 in DNA: TGTGCCAGCAGGTACAGGGTAGCATCCTACGAGCAGTACTTC. This codes for CASRYRVASYEQYF.

The genes are TRBV20-1 and TRBJ1-2, with TRBD1 matching over 9 bases. V lost 4 bases and J lost 5; bases outside the gene matches: 5. Looked up from germline, CDR1 is DFQATT and CDR2 is SNEGSKA (reference sequence). This CDR3 is 13 amino acids long. The CDR3 coding sequence is TGCAGTGCTATAAACGACAGGGGGTATGGCTACACCTTC. It specifies CSAINDRGYGYTF.

At least ten counts were recorded for this clonotype. This chain uses TRBV30 with TRBJ1-2; D is unclear. Per the germline V gene, CDR1 is GTSNPN and CDR2 is SVGIG (reference sequence). V dropped 3 bases and J dropped 4 bases, with 15 bases sitting between them. The CDR3 covers 14 residues. CDR3 bases: TGTGCCTGGAGAGACATTTCGGCAGTCTATGGCTACACCTTC. It translates to CAWRDISAVYGYTF.

The table lists this clonotype with many counts. This chain connects TRBV28 to TRBJ1-3; TRBD1 matches 8 bases. CDR1 is MDHEN and CDR2 is SYDVKM in the germline V gene. Germline trimming cut 5 bases from V and 4 bases from J; bases unmatched to any gene: 4. CDR3 length: 14 amino acids. The CDR3 loop is CASSQTGVGNTIYF. The DNA of the CDR3 is TGTGCCAGCAGTCAGACAGGGGTGGGAAACACCATATATTTT.

This clonotype was seen many times. The chain carries TRBV20-1 and TRBJ2-3; a weak D match, TRBD2 (6 bases). The germline V gene encodes CDR1 DFQATT and CDR2 SNEGSKA (reference sequence). V lost 6 bases and J lost 0, with 16 bases in between. The CDR3 contains 15 residues. The CDR3 DNA reads TGCAGTGCCCCCCCAGCGGGCCCTAGCACAGATACGCAGTATTTT. Translated: CSAPPAGPSTDTQYF.

This clonotype was seen repeatedly, ten times or more. The chain links TRBV5-1 to TRBJ2-3; 9 positions match TRBD2. J was trimmed by 6 bases and V by 0 bases; bases with no gene match: 20. CDR3 length equals 20 residues. Germline CDR1 is SGHRS and CDR2 is YFSETQ. The CDR3 region is CASSLGGALGLASGSDTQYF. The CDR3, as DNA: TGCGCCAGCAGCTTGGGAGGGGCGCTGGGACTAGCATCAGGTTCCGATACGCAGTATTTT.

As concerns this clonotype: This may be a read error: a much more frequent sequence differs by one nucleotide. The gene calls are TRBV6-1 and TRBJ2-7; no firm D call. CDR1 is MNHNS and CDR2 is SASEGT in the germline V gene. The CDR3 has 15 residues. CDR3 sequence: CASTPVLRSIYKQYF. The CDR3 region has the DNA TGTGCCAGCACCCCGGTTTTGAGATCAATCTACAAGCAGTACTTC.

Only a few counts were recorded for this clonotype. J is TRBJ1-6 and V is TRBV20-1, with D perhaps matching TRBD1 (5 bases). This CDR3 has 14 residues. In germline, CDR1 is DFQATT, CDR2 SNEGSKA (reference sequence). V was cut by 5 bases and J by 3 bases, with 11 bases left in between. CDR3 sequence: CSAATEFYNSPLHF. In nucleotides, the CDR3 is TGCAGTGCTGCGACAGAGTTCTATAATTCACCCCTCCACTTT.

The V and J genes are TRBV30 and TRBJ2-3, with 8 bases aligning to TRBD2. V lost 0 bases, J lost 6 bases, and 8 bases stayed unmatched. The CDR3 runs 15 residues. From germline, CDR1 is GTSNPN and CDR2 SVGIG (reference sequence). The CDR3 coding sequence is TGTGCCTGGAGTGTACGTCGGGGGGGCTCCGATACGCAGTATTTT. Translated, it gives CAWSVRRGGSDTQYF.

This clonotype was observed a handful of times. The rearrangement uses TRBV5-1 and TRBJ1-1; weak D call: TRBD1 (6 bases). The CDR3 contains 15 residues. Germline V gives CDR1 SGHRS, CDR2 YFSETQ. V was shortened by 0 bases and J by 3 bases, with 12 bases between the two germline ends. CDR3 DNA sequence: TGCGCCAGCAGCTTGGTAGTGACAGGATACACTGAAGCTTTCTTT. This encodes CASSLVVTGYTEAFF.